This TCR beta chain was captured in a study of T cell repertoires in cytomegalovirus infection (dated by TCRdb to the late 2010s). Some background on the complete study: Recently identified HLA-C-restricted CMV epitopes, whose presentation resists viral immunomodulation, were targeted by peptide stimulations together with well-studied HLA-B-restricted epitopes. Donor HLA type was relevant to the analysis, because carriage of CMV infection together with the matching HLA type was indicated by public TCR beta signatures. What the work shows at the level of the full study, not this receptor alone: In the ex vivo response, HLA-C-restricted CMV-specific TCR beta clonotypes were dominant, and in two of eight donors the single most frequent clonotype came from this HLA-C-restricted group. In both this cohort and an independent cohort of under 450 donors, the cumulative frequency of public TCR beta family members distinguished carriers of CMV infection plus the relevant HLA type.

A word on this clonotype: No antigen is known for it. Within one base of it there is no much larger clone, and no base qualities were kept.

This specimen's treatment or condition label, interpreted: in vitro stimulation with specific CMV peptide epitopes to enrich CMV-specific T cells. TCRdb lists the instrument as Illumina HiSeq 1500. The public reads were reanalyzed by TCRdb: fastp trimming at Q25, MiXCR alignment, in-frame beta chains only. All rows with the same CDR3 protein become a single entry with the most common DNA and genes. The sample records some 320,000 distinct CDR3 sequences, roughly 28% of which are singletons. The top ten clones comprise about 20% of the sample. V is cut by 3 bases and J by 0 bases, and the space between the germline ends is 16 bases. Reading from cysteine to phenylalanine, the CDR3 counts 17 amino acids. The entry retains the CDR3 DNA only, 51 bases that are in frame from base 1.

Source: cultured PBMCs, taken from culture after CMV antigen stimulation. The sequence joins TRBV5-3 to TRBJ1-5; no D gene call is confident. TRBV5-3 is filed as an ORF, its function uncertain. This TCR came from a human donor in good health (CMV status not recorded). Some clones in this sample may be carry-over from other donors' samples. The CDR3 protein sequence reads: CARSYEGKRYSNQPQHF. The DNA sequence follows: TGTGCCAGAAGCTACGAGGGAAAAAGATATAGCAATCAGCCCCAGCATTTT.